These T cell receptor beta chains were read from a single sample in a study of T cell responses to AZD1222 COVID-19 vaccine. Only in-frame clones appear in the TCRdb table, and some are missing; sequencing was by immunoSEQ multiplex PCR. The sample contains some 150,000 clones, roughly 94% of which appear only once. Source: peripheral blood, taken on day 0 of AZD1222 vaccination. These receptors originate from an adult in good health. Both conserved end residues are part of each CDR3. D genes are given only for firm matches. Size is stated for part of the rows, as once, few or many counts, or as a class when the clone is expanded.

>TRBV7-9|TRBJ2-7|NA|NA
TGTGCCAGCAGCTTAGAACTAGAACCTTACGAGCAGTACTTC
CASSLELEPYEQYF
>TRBV19|TRBJ2-3|NA|NA
TGTGCCAGTAGTATTGTGGACACCGCCACAGATACGCAGTATTTT
CASSIVDTATDTQYF
>TRBV2|TRBJ2-3|NA|TRBD2
TGTGCCAGCAGACGGACTAGTGGCACAGATACGCAGTATTTT
CASRRTSGTDTQYF
>TRBV23-1|TRBJ1-6|NA|TRBD1
TGCGCCAGCAGTCATAAGGTCCTGGGACAGTATAATTCACCCCTCCACTTT
CASSHKVLGQYNSPLHF
>TRBV5-1|TRBJ1-6|NA|NA
TGCGCCAGCAGCGTCAAGGGCGATTCACCCCTCCACTTT
CASSVKGDSPLHF
>TRBV11-2|TRBJ2-2|NA|TRBD2
TGTGCCAGCAGCTTAGCCCCCGCACTAGCGTCGAACACCGGGGAGCTGTTTTTT
CASSLAPALASNTGELFF
>TRBV5-6|TRBJ1-5|NA|NA
TGTGCCAGCAGCTTGAGAGGATTGCACAATCAGCCCCAGCATTTT
CASSLRGLHNQPQHF
>TRBV27|TRBJ2-7|NA|NA
TGTGCCAGCAAAAGGGCGGACAGCTCCTACGAGCAGTACTTC
CASKRADSSYEQYF
>TRBV7-8|TRBJ1-5|NA|NA
TGTGCCAGCAGCTTTTCAGGCCCGGGGGGCAATCAGCCCCAGCATTTT
CASSFSGPGGNQPQHF
>TRBV7-8|TRBJ2-4|NA|NA
TGTGCCAGCAGCCGCAGGACTTCAGACATTCAGTACTTC
CASSRRTSDIQYF
>TRBV3-1/TRBV3-2|TRBJ1-6|NA|TRBD1
TGTGCCAGCAGCCAAGATTGGGGACAGGGCAGCTCCTATAATTCACCCCTCCACTTT
CASSQDWGQGSSYNSPLHF
>TRBV7-2|TRBJ1-5|NA|TRBD1
TGTGCCAGCAGCTTAAGGGGGCAGGGCAATCAGCCCCAGCATTTT
CASSLRGQGNQPQHF
>TRBV28|TRBJ1-1|NA|NA
TGTGCCAGCACCGGACACACTGAAGCTTTCTTT
CASTGHTEAFF
>TRBV9|TRBJ2-7|NA|NA
TGTGCCAGCAGCGTAGGTCCCAGTGGGGGTTTCTACGAGCAGTACTTC
CASSVGPSGGFYEQYF
>TRBV6-6|TRBJ1-4|NA|NA
TGTGCCAGCAGTTACGTGGGGGAAAAACTGTTTTTT
CASSYVGEKLFF
>TRBV18|TRBJ2-2|NA|NA
TGTGCCAGCTCACCACCTCAGGGATGGACTGGGGAGCTGTTTTTT
CASSPPQGWTGELFF
>TRBV3-1/TRBV3-2|TRBJ1-2|once|TRBD1
TGTGCCAGCAGCCAGCCGGACAGGGGCCGTTATGGCTACACCTTC
CASSQPDRGRYGYTF
>TRBV6-2/TRBV6-3|TRBJ1-5|NA|NA
TGTGCCAGCAGTCGTGGACAGACTTTTAGCAATCAGCCCCAGCATTTT
CASSRGQTFSNQPQHF
>TRBV5-1|TRBJ1-1|NA|NA
TGCGCCAGCAGCGAAGGGACCCTTCCCGATGCTTTCTTT
CASSEGTLPDAFF
>TRBV27|TRBJ1-2|NA|TRBD1
TGTGCCAGCAGTTTAACAGGGGGCCCTTCTAACTATGGCTACACCTTC
CASSLTGGPSNYGYTF
>TRBV1|TRBJ1-1|once|NA
TGCACCAGCAGCCTCGTGGGGAACACTGAAGCTTTCTTT
CTSSLVGNTEAFF
>TRBV27|TRBJ1-1|NA|TRBD1
TGTGCCAGCAGTGGATCCGGGACAGGGAGCCTCCACATGGGTTTGAACACTGAAGCTTTCTTT
CASSGSGTGSLHMGLNTEAFF
>TRBV7-8|TRBJ2-7|NA|NA
TGTGCCAGCAGCGTTTCTACCGAGCAGTACTTC
CASSVSTEQYF
>TRBV5-5|TRBJ2-5|NA|TRBD1
TGTGCCAGCAGCCCGGGGACAGTCCCCCAAGAGACCCAGTACTTC
CASSPGTVPQETQYF
>TRBV6-5|TRBJ2-5|NA|TRBD2
TGTGCCAGCAGTTACGGGACTACCTTTCAAGAGACCCAGTACTTC
CASSYGTTFQETQYF
>TRBV7-2|TRBJ2-5|NA|NA
TGTGCCAGCAGCTCGGACAGTGGGAAAGGCCAGTACTTC
CASSSDSGKGQYF
>TRBV23-1|TRBJ1-2|NA|NA
TGCGCCAGCAGTCCGGAGTTGTGGGGGGACTATGGCTACACCTTC
CASSPELWGDYGYTF
>TRBV18|TRBJ1-5|NA|NA
TGTGCCAGCCCCGAGCCGGAAAGGTACGTTCAGCCCCAGCATTTT
CASPEPERYVQPQHF
>TRBV6-2/TRBV6-3|TRBJ1-1|NA|NA
TGTGCCAGCAGTTACGGGACGGGACGGCCGAACACTGAGGCTTTCTTT
CASSYGTGRPNTEAFF
>TRBV6-5|TRBJ2-3|NA|TRBD2
TGTGACATCAGCGGGGGGACCAACACAGATACGCAGTATTTT
CDISGGTNTDTQYF
>TRBV7-2|TRBJ2-6|NA|NA
TGTGCCAGCAGCCCCAGGCTCTCTGGGGCCAACGTCCTGACTTTC
CASSPRLSGANVLTF